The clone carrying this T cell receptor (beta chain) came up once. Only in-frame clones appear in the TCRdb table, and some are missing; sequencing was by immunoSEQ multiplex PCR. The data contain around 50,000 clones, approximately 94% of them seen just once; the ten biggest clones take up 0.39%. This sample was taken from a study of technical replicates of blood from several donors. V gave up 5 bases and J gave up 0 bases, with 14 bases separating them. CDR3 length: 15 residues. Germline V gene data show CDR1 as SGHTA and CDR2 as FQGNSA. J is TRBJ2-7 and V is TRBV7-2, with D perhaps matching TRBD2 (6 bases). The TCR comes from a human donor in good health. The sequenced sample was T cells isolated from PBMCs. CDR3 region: CASSQGLAHSYEQYF. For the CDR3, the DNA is TGTGCCAGCAGCCAGGGTCTAGCGCACTCCTACGAGCAGTACTTC.